This T cell receptor beta chain was sequenced during a study of T cell repertoires in cytomegalovirus infection. TCRdb recomputed calls from the reads with MiXCR, one row per CDR3 protein. The table lists over 100,000 distinct CDR3 sequences, 10% of them singletons. Study observations and caveats: Using cumulative public TCR beta family frequency, the authors identified those who carried CMV together with the relevant HLA.

CDR1 and CDR2 from the germline V gene are SGHTA and FQGNSA. Trimming cost V 6 bases and J 2 bases; bases outside gene matches: 11. The CDR3 loop spans 16 amino acids. This clonotype was observed many times. Its specificity is not known. This sequence joins TRBV7-2 and TRBJ2-3, with 7 nucleotides matching TRBD1. This sequence originates from a human donor in good health (CMV status not recorded). Some clones in this sample may be carry-over from other donors' samples. Sequencing was done on a sample of PBMCs, sequenced either directly or after in vitro stimulation (not recorded which). The CDR3 coding sequence is TGTGCCAGCAGAGCTTACTTGACAGGGAACACAGATACGCAGTATTTT. Its protein product is CASRAYLTGNTDTQYF.